This TCR beta chain derives from a study of spatial heterogeneity in lung cancer. About the study: More beta-chain than alpha-chain sequences were consistently detected. Points from the study as a whole: At resection, ubiquitous expanded tumor TCRs appeared in blood more than at follow-up.

Of note for this clonotype: Its cognate antigen is unknown.

The presence of a unique molecular identifier marked each TCR cDNA molecule. Each CDR3 protein gets one entry after TCRdb re-called the 5' RACE reads with MiXCR. This sample has tens of thousands of distinct CDR3 sequences, with about 6% found just once. Time point indicated: sample taken at primary tumor resection. The study sequenced unsorted whole RNA from tumor, nontumor lung or frozen PBMC. Samples were obtained from approximately 72 donors, all untreated early-stage non-small cell lung cancer patients. CDR1 is MNHEY and CDR2 is SVGAGI in the germline V gene. Trimming stripped 6 bases from V and 3 bases from J, with 12 bases between. CDR3 length equals 14 residues.

The sequence was obtained from a male donor with early-stage non-small cell lung cancer. Sequencing was performed on PBMCs, taken at surgery. The rearrangement links TRBV6-5 to TRBJ1-5; D possibly corresponds to TRBD1 (6 bases). The CDR3 sequence is CASRRRGDNQPQHF. The CDR3 DNA reads TGTGCCAGCAGGCGCAGGGGCGACAATCAGCCCCAGCATTTT.